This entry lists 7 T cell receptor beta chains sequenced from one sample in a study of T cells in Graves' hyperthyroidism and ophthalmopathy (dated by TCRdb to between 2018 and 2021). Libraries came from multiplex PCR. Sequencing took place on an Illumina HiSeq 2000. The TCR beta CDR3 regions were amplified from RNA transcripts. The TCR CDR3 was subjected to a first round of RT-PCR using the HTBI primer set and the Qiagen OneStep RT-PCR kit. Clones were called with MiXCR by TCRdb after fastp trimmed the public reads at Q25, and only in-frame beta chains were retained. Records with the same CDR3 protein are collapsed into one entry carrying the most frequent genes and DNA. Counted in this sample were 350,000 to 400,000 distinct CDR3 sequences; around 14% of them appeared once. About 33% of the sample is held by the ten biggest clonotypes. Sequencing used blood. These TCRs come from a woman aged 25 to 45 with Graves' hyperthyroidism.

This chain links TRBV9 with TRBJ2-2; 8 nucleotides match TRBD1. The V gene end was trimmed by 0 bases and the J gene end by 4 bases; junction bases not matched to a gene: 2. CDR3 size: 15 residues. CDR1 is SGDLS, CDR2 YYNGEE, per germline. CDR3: CASSVDRGSTGELFF. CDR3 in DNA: TGTGCCAGCAGCGTAGACAGGGGGTCCACCGGGGAGCTGTTTTTT.

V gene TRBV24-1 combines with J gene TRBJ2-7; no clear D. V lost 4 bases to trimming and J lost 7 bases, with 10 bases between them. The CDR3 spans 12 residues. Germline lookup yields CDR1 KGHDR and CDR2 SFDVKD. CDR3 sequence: CATSDPTGEQYF. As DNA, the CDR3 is TGTGCCACCAGTGACCCGACCGGGGAGCAGTACTTC.

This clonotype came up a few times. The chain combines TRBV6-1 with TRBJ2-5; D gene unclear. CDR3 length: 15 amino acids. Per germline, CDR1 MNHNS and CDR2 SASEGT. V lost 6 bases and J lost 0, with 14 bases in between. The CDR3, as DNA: TGTGCCAGCAGGTCTCCATGGCGGAACCAAGAGACCCAGTACTTC. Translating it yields CASRSPWRNQETQYF.

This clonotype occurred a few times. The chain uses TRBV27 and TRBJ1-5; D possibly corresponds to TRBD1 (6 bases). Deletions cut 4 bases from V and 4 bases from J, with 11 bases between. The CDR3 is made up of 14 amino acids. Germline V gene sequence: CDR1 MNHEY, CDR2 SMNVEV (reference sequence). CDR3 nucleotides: TGTGCCAGCAGTTATGGGGGCACTAATCAGCCCCAGCATTTT. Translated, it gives CASSYGGTNQPQHF.

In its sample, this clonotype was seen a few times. Written as DNA, the CDR3 is TGTGCCAGCAGTCCCGGGACCAAGCCATACAATGAGCAGTTCTTC. Its protein is CASSPGTKPYNEQFF. The chain couples TRBV27 to TRBJ2-1, with D perhaps given as TRBD1 or TRBD2 (5 bases each). The germline V and J ends were trimmed by 5 bases and 4 bases, with 15 bases remaining between them. Per germline, CDR1 MNHEY and CDR2 SMNVEV (reference sequence). The CDR3 covers 15 residues.

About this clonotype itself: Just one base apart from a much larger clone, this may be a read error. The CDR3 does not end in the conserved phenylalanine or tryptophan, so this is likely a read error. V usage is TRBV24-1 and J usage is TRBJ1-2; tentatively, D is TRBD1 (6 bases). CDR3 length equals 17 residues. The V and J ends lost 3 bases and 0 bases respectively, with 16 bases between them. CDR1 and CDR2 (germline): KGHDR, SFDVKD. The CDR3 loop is CATSDGPTGSPNYGYTV. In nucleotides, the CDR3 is TGTGCCACCAGTGATGGCCCGACAGGCTCTCCTAACTATGGCTACACCGTC.

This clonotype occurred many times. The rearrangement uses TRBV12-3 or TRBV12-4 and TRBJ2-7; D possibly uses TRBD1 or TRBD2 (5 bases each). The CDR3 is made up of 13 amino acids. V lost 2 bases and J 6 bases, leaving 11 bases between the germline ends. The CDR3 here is CASSLRGAGEQYF. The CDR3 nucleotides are TGTGCCAGCAGTTTAAGGGGTGCGGGCGAGCAGTACTTC.